This entry lists 29 T cell receptor beta chains sequenced from one sample in a study of cytomegalovirus exposure and HLA in healthy donors (dated by TCRdb to about 2017). The library was obtained by the immunoSEQ multiplex PCR assay. As stored in TCRdb, this immuneACCESS dataset retains in-frame rearrangements with V and J assigned. A fraction of the clones does not appear; measured against another copy, unresolved V genes explain less than half of the discrepancy, and the remainder lacks a known reason. This sample lists around 300,000 clones; about nine tenths were detected once. The ten biggest clones cover about 1.2% of the sample. The specimen sequenced was PBMCs. These TCRs come from a woman in her twenties or thirties in good health and CMV-seropositive.

This chain connects TRBV28 to TRBJ2-2; D may be TRBD1 (5 bases). The CDR3 consists of 13 residues. Germline V gives CDR1 MDHEN, CDR2 SYDVKM. Trimming took 5 bases from V and 6 from J, leaving 10 bases between them. CDR3 residues: CASSKTGPGELFF. Here the CDR3 DNA reads TGTGCCAGCAGTAAAACAGGTCCCGGGGAGCTGTTTTTT.

The chain uses TRBV18 and TRBJ1-1; possibly TRBD1 for D (6 bases). V lost 2 bases and J 3 bases, leaving 19 bases between the germline ends. Germline-derived CDR1 and CDR2 are KGHSH and LQKENI. The CDR3 is made up of 17 amino acids. CDR3 bases: TGTGCCAGCTCACCAAAAGCCAGGGGAGTGTGGGACACTGAAGCTTTCTTT. Its protein is CASSPKARGVWDTEAFF.

This clone has a handful of counts. The V gene is TRBV28, the J gene TRBJ2-2, with D perhaps TRBD1 or TRBD2 (5 bases each). This CDR3 comprises 14 residues. CDR1 MDHEN and CDR2 SYDVKM come from the germline V gene. The germline V and J ends were trimmed by 6 bases and 2 bases, with 10 bases remaining between them. The DNA of the CDR3 is TGTGCCAGCAGGGGACCTATTAACACCGGGGAGCTGTTTTTT. Residues: CASRGPINTGELFF.

This sequence joins TRBV5-1 and TRBJ1-4, with D possibly matching TRBD1 (5 bases). This CDR3 contains 14 residues. Germline CDR1 is SGHRS and CDR2 is YFSETQ. V was trimmed by 4 bases and J by 6 bases, leaving 13 bases between them. CDR3 in amino acids: CASSLGHRDEKLFF. CDR3 sequence (DNA): TGCGCCAGCAGCCTCGGACATAGGGATGAAAAACTGTTTTTT. The variable domain in full, with the rest retrieved from reference TRBV5-1 and TRBJ1-4, is KAGVTQTPRYLIKTRGQQVTLSCSPISGHRSVSWYQQTPGQGLQFLFEYFSETQRNKGNFPGRFSGRQFSNSRSEMNVSTLELGDSALYLCASSLGHRDEKLFFGSGTQLSVL.

The rearrangement links TRBV9 to TRBJ2-1, with D hard to call. CDR1 SGDLS and CDR2 YYNGEE come from the germline V gene. The CDR3 covers 13 residues. V gave up 1 base and J gave up 8 bases, with 10 bases separating them. For the CDR3, the DNA is TGTGCCAGCAGCGTAAAGTACGTAGATGAGCAGTTCTTC. Translating gives CASSVKYVDEQFF.

Here the CDR3 reads CASSDTGTGGFYGYTF. CDR3 sequence (DNA): TGTGCCAGCAGTGATACCGGGACAGGGGGCTTCTATGGCTACACCTTC. The rearrangement joins TRBV6-1 to TRBJ1-2; 12 bases line up with TRBD1. CDR1 and CDR2 from the germline V gene are MNHNS and SASEGT. This CDR3 spans 16 amino acids. V lost 3 bases and J lost 4; bases outside the gene matches: 6.

This rearrangement joins TRBV12-5 to TRBJ1-3, with D unclear. CDR3 length: 15 residues. Deletions cut 2 bases from V and 4 bases from J, with 12 bases between. From germline, CDR1 is LGHNT and CDR2 FRNRAP. CDR3 in amino acids: CASGLKGASGNTIYF. The CDR3 DNA is TGTGCTAGTGGTTTGAAGGGTGCATCCGGAAACACCATATATTTT.

The chain carries TRBV2 and TRBJ1-5; D might be TRBD1 (6 bases). Germline CDR1 SNHLY, CDR2 FYNNEI. Deletions cut 6 bases from V and 0 bases from J, with 9 bases between. The CDR3 totals 14 residues. CDR3 DNA: TGTGCCAGCAGGGACAGAAATAGCAATCAGCCCCAGCATTTT. It yields the protein CASRDRNSNQPQHF.

The chain couples TRBV29-1 to TRBJ1-4; D is uncertain. Germline CDR1 and CDR2: SQVTM and ANQGSEA. V lost 3 bases, J lost 8 bases, and 7 bases lay in between. CDR3 length: 11 amino acids. The CDR3 DNA is TGCAGCGTTGACAGCCAAGAAAAACTGTTTTTT. It is translated as CSVDSQEKLFF.

The rearrangement uses TRBV27 and TRBJ2-5; the D is unclear. Trimming removed 5 bases from V and 9 bases from J, with 16 bases in between. Germline V gene data show CDR1 as MNHEY and CDR2 as SMNVEV (reference sequence). The CDR3 consists of 13 residues. CDR3 DNA: TGTGCCAGCAGTCTCGGCCCCCAGTTGGCCCAGTACTTC. Translated, it gives CASSLGPQLAQYF.

This chain uses TRBV4-2 with TRBJ1-3; D is ambiguous. Deletions cut 3 bases from V and 4 bases from J, with 13 bases between. This CDR3 comprises 15 residues. In germline, CDR1 is LGHNA, CDR2 YNFKEQ. The DNA of the CDR3 is TGTGCCAGCAGCCATAACCTCGGTTCAGGAAACACCATATATTTT. It yields the protein CASSHNLGSGNTIYF.

This clone appeared a single time. The chain joins TRBV7-2 to TRBJ2-3; D call uncertain. The CDR3 consists of 12 residues. Germline V gene sequence: CDR1 SGHTA, CDR2 FQGNSA. Trimming pared 5 bases from V and 2 bases from J, leaving 5 bases between. CDR3 in amino acids: CASSPITDTQYF. As DNA, the CDR3 is TGTGCCAGCAGCCCTATCACAGATACGCAGTATTTT. Looking up the rest from reference TRBV7-2 and TRBJ2-3 gives the full variable domain: GAGVSQSPSNKVTEKGKDVELRCDPISGHTALYWYRQSLGQGLEFLIYFQGNSAPDKSGLPSDRFSAERTGGSVSTLTIQRTQQEDSAVYLCASSPITDTQYFGPGTRLTVL.

The V and J genes are TRBV20-1 and TRBJ2-5; possible D gene TRBD2, 6 bases. CDR3 length: 10 amino acids. The V end was cut by 5 bases, the J end by 13 bases, with 14 bases between. CDR1 and CDR2 (germline): DFQATT, SNEGSKA (reference sequence). This chain's CDR3 is CSAARDWLYF. The CDR3 DNA sequence: TGCAGTGCTGCTAGGGACTGGTTGTACTTC.

J is TRBJ2-7 and V is TRBV14; D may be TRBD1 (5 bases). Deletions cut 1 base from V and 0 bases from J, with 13 bases between. There are 16 residues in the CDR3. Germline CDR1 is SGHDN and CDR2 is FVKESK. The CDR3 spells CASSQVWGSSSYEQYF. The DNA of the CDR3 is TGTGCCAGCAGCCAAGTGTGGGGCAGTAGCTCCTACGAGCAGTACTTC.

The CDR3 sequence: CSAGQYRDNEQFF. In DNA form, the CDR3 reads TGCAGCGCCGGACAGTATAGGGACAATGAGCAGTTCTTC. The V call is TRBV29-1, the J call TRBJ2-1; D might be TRBD1 (6 bases). The CDR3 has 13 residues. Germline assignment: CDR1 SQVTM and CDR2 ANQGSEA. V was cut by 7 bases and J by 5 bases, with 15 bases left in between.

V usage is TRBV25-1 and J usage is TRBJ2-1; a weak D match, TRBD1 (6 bases). V was trimmed by 4 bases and J by 4 bases, leaving 14 bases between them. CDR3 size: 15 residues. The germline CDR1 and CDR2 sequences are MGHDK and SYGVNS. For the CDR3, the DNA is TGTGCCAGCAGTGTGGGGGACAACCCATACAATGAGCAGTTCTTC. Its protein is CASSVGDNPYNEQFF.

V is TRBV30 and J is TRBJ2-1; the D is unclear. This CDR3 comprises 12 residues. Germline V CDR1 and CDR2: GTSNPN, SVGIG (reference sequence). V gave up 3 bases and J gave up 13 bases, with 16 bases separating them. CDR3 loop: CAWSRQGRRQFF. The CDR3 region has the DNA TGTGCCTGGAGCCGCCAAGGGCGGAGACAGTTCTTC.

This chain connects TRBV25-1 to TRBJ1-1; D remains ambiguous. V was shortened by 9 bases and J by 6 bases, with 20 bases between the two germline ends. Germline V lookup: CDR1 MGHDK, CDR2 SYGVNS. This CDR3 contains 14 residues. CDR3 sequence reads: CASSEGMSRAEAFF. The CDR3 region has the DNA TGTGCCAGTTCAGAGGGTATGTCTCGTGCTGAAGCTTTCTTT.

This chain joins TRBV7-2 and TRBJ2-2; D gene unclear. Per the germline V gene, CDR1 is SGHTA and CDR2 is FQGNSA. The CDR3 is made up of 14 amino acids. V was cut by 1 base and J by 7 bases, with 10 bases left in between. Written as DNA, the CDR3 is TGTGCCAGCAGCTTAGTAGGTGGCGGCGGGGAGCTGTTTTTT. Encoded protein: CASSLVGGGGELFF.

V is TRBV10-2 and J is TRBJ2-7, with 9 bases that match TRBD1. The ends lost 7 bases at V and 2 bases at J; junction bases unmatched: 9. The CDR3 has 15 amino acids. Germline loops: CDR1 WSHSY, CDR2 SAAADI. The CDR3 is CASTSPGQGTYEQYF. DNA for the CDR3: TGCGCCAGCACCTCCCCGGGACAGGGAACCTACGAGCAGTACTTC.

V usage is TRBV5-1 and J usage is TRBJ2-1; D is perhaps TRBD2 (5 bases). The CDR3 consists of 15 residues. Trimming pared 4 bases from V and 0 bases from J, leaving 11 bases between. From germline, CDR1 is SGHRS and CDR2 YFSETQ. CDR3 sequence reads: CASSGGLASYNEQFF. The CDR3 DNA follows: TGCGCCAGCAGCGGAGGACTCGCCTCCTACAATGAGCAGTTCTTC. Combining the CDR3 with reference TRBV5-1 and TRBJ2-1 gives the whole variable domain KAGVTQTPRYLIKTRGQQVTLSCSPISGHRSVSWYQQTPGQGLQFLFEYFSETQRNKGNFPGRFSGRQFSNSRSEMNVSTLELGDSALYLCASSGGLASYNEQFFGPGTRLTVL.

This chain uses TRBV7-8 with TRBJ1-1; 8 nucleotides match TRBD1. The CDR3 has 16 residues. The J segment lost 3 bases and the V segment lost 5 bases, leaving 11 bases of the junction unmatched. Germline loops: CDR1 SGHVS, CDR2 FQNEAQ. The CDR3 nucleotides are TGTGCCAGCAGCCCCCACCCACAGGGACAGGACACTGAAGCTTTCTTT. Translated, it gives CASSPHPQGQDTEAFF.

This sequence joins TRBV11-2 and TRBJ2-2; 12 nucleotides line up with TRBD2. Germline V CDR1 and CDR2: SGHAT, FQNNGV. The CDR3 loop spans 17 amino acids. Germline trimming cut 4 bases from V and 7 bases from J; bases unmatched to any gene: 10. CDR3 residues: CASSSPLAGGPVGELFF. As DNA, the CDR3 is TGTGCCAGCAGCTCACCCCTAGCGGGAGGGCCTGTCGGGGAGCTGTTTTTT.

This sequence joins TRBV2 and TRBJ2-3, with 8 positions matching TRBD2. J gave up 2 bases and V 2 bases, and 6 bases lay outside the gene matches. The CDR3 length is 16 residues. Germline lookup yields CDR1 SNHLY and CDR2 FYNNEI. The DNA of the CDR3 is TGTGCCAGCAGTGAACGGGGGGGGTTAGCCACAGATACGCAGTATTTT. This codes for CASSERGGLATDTQYF.

The V call is TRBV6-1, the J call TRBJ2-7; no clear D. There are 13 residues in the CDR3. Per the germline V gene, CDR1 is MNHNS and CDR2 is SASEGT. V was trimmed by 5 bases and J by 2 bases, leaving 10 bases between them. DNA of the CDR3: TGTGCCAGCAGTCGGCAGCTACCCTACGAGCAGTACTTC. It specifies CASSRQLPYEQYF.

The V gene is TRBV28, the J gene TRBJ1-2; no clear D gene. The germline CDR1 and CDR2 sequences are MDHEN and SYDVKM. The CDR3 extends over 11 amino acids. V dropped 7 bases and J dropped 8 bases, with 11 bases sitting between them. In DNA, the CDR3 is TGTGCCAGCACGGGAAGTAGAGGCTACACCTTC. Protein: CASTGSRGYTF.

The chain joins TRBV27 to TRBJ1-1; 10 bases agree with TRBD1. Per the germline V gene, CDR1 is MNHEY and CDR2 is SMNVEV (reference sequence). This CDR3 contains 13 residues. The V and J ends lost 10 bases and 5 bases, in that order; junction bases with no gene match: 7. The chain's CDR3 is CATSDRGQTEAFF. The DNA for the CDR3 is TGTGCCACCTCAGACAGGGGGCAAACTGAAGCTTTCTTT.

This chain connects TRBV7-3 to TRBJ2-3, with unresolved D. Germline V gene sequence: CDR1 SGHTA, CDR2 FQGTGA. This CDR3 has 13 residues. V was cut by 2 bases and J by 1 base, with 4 bases left in between. In DNA, the CDR3 is TGTGCCAGCAGCTTACAGGGCACAGATACGCAGTATTTT. Its protein product is CASSLQGTDTQYF.

The CDR3 sequence: CASSGSRNQPQHF. The CDR3 nucleotides are TGTGCCAGCTCGGGATCGCGCAATCAGCCCCAGCATTTT. The rearrangement joins TRBV6-5 to TRBJ1-5; D gene ambiguous. The CDR3 consists of 13 residues. CDR1 and CDR2 from the germline V gene are MNHEY and SVGAGI. Trimming removed 8 bases from V and 2 bases from J, with 10 bases in between.